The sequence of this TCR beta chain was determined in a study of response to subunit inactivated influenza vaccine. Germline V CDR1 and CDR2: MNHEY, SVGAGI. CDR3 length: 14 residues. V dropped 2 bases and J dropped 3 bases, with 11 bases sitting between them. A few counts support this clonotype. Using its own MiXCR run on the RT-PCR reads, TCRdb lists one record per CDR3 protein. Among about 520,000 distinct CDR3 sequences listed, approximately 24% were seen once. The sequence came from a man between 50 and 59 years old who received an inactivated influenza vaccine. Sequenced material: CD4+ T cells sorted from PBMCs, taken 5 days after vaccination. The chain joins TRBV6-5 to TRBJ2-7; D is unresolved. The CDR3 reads CASSYNGNSYEQYF. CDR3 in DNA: TGTGCCAGCAGTTACAACGGAAATAGCTACGAGCAGTACTTC.